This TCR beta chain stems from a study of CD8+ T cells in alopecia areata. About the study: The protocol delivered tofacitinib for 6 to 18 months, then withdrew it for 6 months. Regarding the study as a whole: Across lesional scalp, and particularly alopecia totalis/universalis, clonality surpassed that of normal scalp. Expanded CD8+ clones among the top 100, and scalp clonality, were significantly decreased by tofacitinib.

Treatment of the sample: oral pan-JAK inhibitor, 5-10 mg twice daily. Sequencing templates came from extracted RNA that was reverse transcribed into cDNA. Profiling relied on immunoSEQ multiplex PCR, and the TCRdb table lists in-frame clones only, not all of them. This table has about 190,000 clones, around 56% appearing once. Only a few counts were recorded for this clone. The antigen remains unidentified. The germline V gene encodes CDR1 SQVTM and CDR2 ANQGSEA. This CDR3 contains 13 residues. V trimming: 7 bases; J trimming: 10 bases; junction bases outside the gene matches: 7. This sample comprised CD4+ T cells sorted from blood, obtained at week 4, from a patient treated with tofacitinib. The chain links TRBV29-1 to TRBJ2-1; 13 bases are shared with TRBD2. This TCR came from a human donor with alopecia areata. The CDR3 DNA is TGCAGCGCGGGGACTAGCGGGATAGGAGAGCAGTTCTTC. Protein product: CSAGTSGIGEQFF.